This T cell receptor beta chain was sequenced in a study of blood T cell repertoires in COVID-19. Study-level background: Sources were T cells, B-cell-depleted T cells, or PBMCs; the material itself was cDNA or gDNA.

Clones were sequenced by immunoSEQ multiplex PCR, and TCRdb holds only the in-frame ones, with some missing. The sample lists nearly 200,000 clones; 70% to 90% were seen once. The TCR sequence derives from a woman aged 40-49 years who had recovered from COVID-19. The sample consisted of peripheral blood.

The CDR3 loop is CASRTGGNTEAFF. The CDR3 bases are TGTGCCAGCAGGACAGGGGGGAACACTGAAGCTTTCTTT. V and J are TRBV12-3 or TRBV12-4 and TRBJ1-1; 9 bases match TRBD1. CDR3 length: 13 amino acids. The V gene end was trimmed by 6 bases and the J gene end by 1 base; junction bases not matched to a gene: 0.